The 3 T cell receptor beta chains presented below share a single source sample, sequenced in a study of cytomegalovirus exposure and HLA in healthy donors. It was with 60 Vbeta and 13 Jbeta primers that the PCR ran. Method: immunoSEQ multiplex PCR; TCRdb's copy keeps in-frame clones and lacks some. The repertoire includes 150,000 to 250,000 clones, around 78% of them detected once, and 1.5% to 2% sits in the top ten. What was sequenced was PBMCs. The receptors originated from a man in his thirties or forties in good health and CMV-seronegative.

This rearrangement joins TRBV9 to TRBJ2-3, with D possibly matching TRBD2 (5 bases). CDR3 length equals 15 residues. From germline, CDR1 is SGDLS and CDR2 YYNGEE. Trimming took off 7 bases at V and 5 bases at J, with 20 bases between the two ends. DNA of the CDR3: TGTGCCAGCTCCAAAGGATCACTAGAGGTAGATACGCAGTATTTT. As protein: CASSKGSLEVDTQYF.

The rearrangement joins TRBV14 to TRBJ1-1; TRBD1 is a possible D gene (5 bases). Trimming pared 0 bases from V and 4 bases from J, leaving 15 bases between. The CDR3 extends over 16 amino acids. Germline lookup yields CDR1 SGHDN and CDR2 FVKESK. The CDR3 sequence: CASSQDLTRVLTEAFF. As DNA, the CDR3 is TGTGCCAGCAGCCAAGATTTAACCAGGGTTCTCACTGAAGCTTTCTTT.

This clone was recorded only once. V and J are TRBV5-1 and TRBJ2-5, with D uncertain. This CDR3 has 14 residues. V was clipped by 4 bases and J by 4 bases, with 14 bases between them. CDR1 and CDR2 (germline): SGHRS, YFSETQ. The CDR3 sequence: CASSHEPATETQYF. The CDR3 DNA reads as TGCGCCAGCAGCCACGAACCCGCTACAGAGACCCAGTACTTC. Full variable domain (rest looked up from reference TRBV5-1 and TRBJ2-5): KAGVTQTPRYLIKTRGQQVTLSCSPISGHRSVSWYQQTPGQGLQFLFEYFSETQRNKGNFPGRFSGRQFSNSRSEMNVSTLELGDSALYLCASSHEPATETQYFGPGTRLLVL.